A single sample is the source of the 22 T cell receptor beta chains below, sequenced in a study of cytomegalovirus exposure and HLA in healthy donors (TCRdb year 2017). Receptors were amplified or captured by the immunoSEQ multiplex PCR assay. The multiplex PCR relied on a mix of 60 forward primers for TCR Vbeta segments and 13 reverse primers for TCR Jbeta segments. TCRdb limited this immuneACCESS table to in-frame rearrangements with V and J called. A share of clones is missing; checked studies link under half to unresolved V genes, and the rest is unexplained. Counted in this sample were under 150,000 clones; 65% to 85% of them appeared once. The ten largest clones capture 3.5% to 5.5% of the sample. The sequenced material came from PBMCs. All receptors derive from a woman between 35 and 50 years old in good health and CMV-seropositive.

V is TRBV9 and J is TRBJ2-5; 10 bases line up with TRBD2. Germline CDR1 reads SGDLS; CDR2 reads YYNGEE. The CDR3 length is 16 residues. With 2 bases clipped from V and 3 bases from J, the junction kept 7 bases outside the gene matches. CDR3 bases: TGTGCCAGCAGCGTTTTTAGCGGGGGGAACGAAGAGACCCAGTACTTC. Translating gives CASSVFSGGNEETQYF. Complete variable domain (other parts from reference TRBV9 and TRBJ2-5): DSGVTQTPKHLITATGQRVTLRCSPRSGDLSVYWYQQSLDQGLQFLIQYYNGEERAKGNILERFSAQQFPDLHSELNLSSLELGDSALYFCASSVFSGGNEETQYFGPGTRLLVL.

The rearrangement uses TRBV7-2 and TRBJ2-2, with 8 bases lining up with TRBD1. The CDR3 is 14 amino acids. CDR1 and CDR2 from the germline V gene are SGHTA and FQGNSA. The V and J ends lost 5 bases and 6 bases, in that order; junction bases with no gene match: 5. CDR3 bases: TGTGCCAGCAGCCCGGACAGGGTCCCCGGGGAGCTGTTTTTT. Translation: CASSPDRVPGELFF.

V is TRBV30 and J is TRBJ2-7; 8 nucleotides line up with TRBD2. The CDR3 length is 13 residues. Germline trimming cut 2 bases from V and 2 bases from J; bases unmatched to any gene: 2. Germline CDR1 is GTSNPN and CDR2 is SVGIG (reference sequence). DNA for the CDR3: TGTGCCTGGAGTCCGGGGGGGCCCTACGAGCAGTACTTC. Protein: CAWSPGGPYEQYF.

This chain uses TRBV6-6 with TRBJ2-2, with D uncertain. The CDR3 consists of 14 residues. Looked up from germline, CDR1 is MNHNY and CDR2 is SVGAGI (reference sequence). V lost 9 bases and J 2 bases, leaving 13 bases between the germline ends. The CDR3 DNA reads as TGTGCCAGTTCACCGGGTCTCAACACCGGGGAGCTGTTTTTT. Its translation is CASSPGLNTGELFF.

The V and J genes are TRBV7-3 and TRBJ2-1, with TRBD2 matching over 10 bases. The CDR3 extends over 16 amino acids. The V and J ends lost 2 bases and 5 bases, in that order; junction bases with no gene match: 6. Germline V CDR1 and CDR2: SGHTA, FQGTGA. The CDR3 sequence is CASSLEAGGLHNEQFF. DNA of the CDR3: TGTGCCAGCAGCTTAGAAGCGGGAGGGCTACACAATGAGCAGTTCTTC. The complete variable domain, with remaining parts taken from reference TRBV7-3 and TRBJ2-1, reads GAGVSQTPSNKVTEKGKYVELRCDPISGHTALYWYRQSLGQGPEFLIYFQGTGAADDSGLPNDRFFAVRPEGSVSTLKIQRTERGDSAVYLCASSLEAGGLHNEQFFGPGTRLTVL.

The CDR3 nucleotides read TGTGCCAGCAGTTTCCACAGGGTAGGACGGGAGCTGTTTTTT. Translating gives CASSFHRVGRELFF. The chain is built from TRBV28 and TRBJ2-2; the D gene is possibly TRBD1 (6 bases). The length of the CDR3 is 14 residues. Germline V gives CDR1 MDHEN, CDR2 SYDVKM. Trimming took off 3 bases at V and 9 bases at J, with 14 bases between the two ends.

The chain combines TRBV28 with TRBJ1-2, with 12 bases fitting TRBD1. V trimming: 3 bases; J trimming: 4 bases; junction bases outside the gene matches: 6. Germline-derived CDR1 and CDR2 are MDHEN and SYDVKM. The CDR3 length is 16 residues. CDR3 DNA: TGTGCCAGCAGTTTGGGACAGGGGGCTAGTGTCTATGGCTACACCTTC. Its translation: CASSLGQGASVYGYTF.

A few counts support this clone. V usage is TRBV15 and J usage is TRBJ2-5; D might be TRBD2 (5 bases). The germline CDR1 and CDR2 sequences are LNHNV and YYDKDF (reference sequence). This CDR3 comprises 15 residues. V dropped 3 bases and J dropped 4 bases, with 15 bases sitting between them. For the CDR3, the DNA is TGTGCCACCAGCAGTCGACCCGGGAACCCAGAGACCCAGTACTTC. Translated, it gives CATSSRPGNPETQYF.

This sequence joins TRBV5-4 and TRBJ1-5, with D unresolved. With 0 bases removed from V and 4 bases from J, the gap between germline ends came to 8 bases. Germline V gene lookup returns CDR1 SGHNT and CDR2 YYREEE (reference sequence). The CDR3 extends over 14 amino acids. CDR3 sequence: CASSLEGGNQPQHF. The CDR3 DNA reads TGTGCCAGCAGCTTGGAGGGAGGAAATCAGCCCCAGCATTTT.

CDR3 loop: CAWSPGRNQPQHF. The CDR3 coding sequence is TGTGCCTGGAGTCCTGGGCGCAATCAGCCCCAGCATTTT. The J gene is TRBJ1-5, the V gene TRBV30; D call uncertain. Germline CDR1 and CDR2: GTSNPN and SVGIG (reference sequence). Trimming left V 2 bases short and J 2 bases short, with 7 bases between. The CDR3 runs to 13 residues.

CDR3 nucleotides: TGTGCCAGCAGTTTATCCGGACAGGGTAGGGCCGGGGAGCTGTTTTTT. This encodes CASSLSGQGRAGELFF. The chain has TRBV28 and TRBJ2-2, with 8 bases fitting TRBD1. V trimming: 1 base; J trimming: 6 bases; junction bases outside the gene matches: 7. There are 16 residues in the CDR3. CDR1 and CDR2 (germline): MDHEN, SYDVKM.

The chain recombines TRBV5-1 with TRBJ2-7; D is perhaps TRBD1 (6 bases). Germline lookup yields CDR1 SGHRS and CDR2 YFSETQ. The CDR3 has 12 amino acids. Trimming left V 4 bases short and J 4 bases short, with 9 bases between. In nucleotides, the CDR3 is TGCGCCAGCAGCATGGACAGTTACGAGCAGTACTTC. Translated, it gives CASSMDSYEQYF.

This clone was counted at least ten times. The DNA for the CDR3 is TGTGCCAGCAGTCCTCAGGGCGGGGGTCAGCCCCAGCATTTT. Amino acids: CASSPQGGGQPQHF. The genes are TRBV6-4 and TRBJ1-5; a possible D gene is TRBD1 (5 bases). Germline V gene lookup returns CDR1 MRHNA and CDR2 SNTAGT. Trimming shortened V by 5 bases and J by 6 bases, and 14 bases separated the two germline ends. The CDR3 covers 14 residues.

The V and J genes are TRBV29-1 and TRBJ1-2; D ambiguous. This CDR3 spans 14 amino acids. Trimming took 4 bases from V and 5 from J, leaving 17 bases between them. Per the germline V gene, CDR1 is SQVTM and CDR2 is ANQGSEA. DNA of the CDR3: TGCAGCGTTGGTGGCGAGATTAGCTCATATGGCTACACCTTC. Translated: CSVGGEISSYGYTF.

This clone showed up just a few times. The chain has TRBV5-6 and TRBJ1-5; D possibly corresponds to TRBD1 (6 bases). V gave up 0 bases and J gave up 3 bases, with 13 bases separating them. Germline assignment: CDR1 SGHDT and CDR2 YYEEEE. This CDR3 is built from 16 residues. The DNA of the CDR3 is TGTGCCAGCAGCTTGGCGGGGGGCGGAACCAATCAGCCCCAGCATTTT. It specifies CASSLAGGGTNQPQHF.

This clone came up a few times. The J gene is TRBJ1-1, the V gene TRBV28; tentative D call: TRBD1 (5 bases). The CDR3 is 13 residues long. Trimming cost V 3 bases and J 1 base, with 6 bases left between them. Germline V CDR1 and CDR2: MDHEN, SYDVKM. CDR3 nucleotides: TGTGCCAGCAGTTTCACAGGGAACACTGAAGCTTTCTTT. Its translation is CASSFTGNTEAFF.

The V and J genes are TRBV6-5 and TRBJ1-4; 7 bases match TRBD1. Germline V gene lookup returns CDR1 MNHEY and CDR2 SVGAGI. The CDR3 length is 14 residues. The junction had 8 bases not matched to a gene; V was cut back by 6 bases and J by 7 bases. The CDR3 region is CASRTGTDFEKLFF. The CDR3 DNA is TGTGCCAGCAGGACCGGGACAGATTTTGAAAAACTGTTTTTT.

The sample holds one count of this clone. The V gene is TRBV18, the J gene TRBJ2-7, with 11 nucleotides matching TRBD1. CDR3 length: 15 amino acids. Per the germline V gene, CDR1 is KGHSH and CDR2 is LQKENI. Trimming at V came to 6 bases and at J to 2 bases, leaving 6 bases not matched to a gene. Written as DNA, the CDR3 is TGTGCCAGCTCGCCCGGGACAGGGGGAACCTACGAGCAGTACTTC. It is translated as CASSPGTGGTYEQYF.

The rearrangement joins TRBV10-3 to TRBJ2-7; D call uncertain. Trimming removed 2 bases from V and 6 bases from J, with 17 bases in between. Germline-derived CDR1 and CDR2 are ENHRY and SYGVKD. This CDR3 region has 15 residues. CDR3 amino acids: CAISEIGRLVGEQYF. DNA of the CDR3: TGTGCCATCAGTGAGATTGGGCGTCTCGTGGGCGAGCAGTACTTC.

The V and J genes are TRBV9 and TRBJ2-3; 7 nucleotides align to TRBD2. With V trimmed by 4 bases and J by 3 bases, 5 bases remained unmatched. Germline CDR1 reads SGDLS; CDR2 reads YYNGEE. The CDR3 is made up of 14 amino acids. CDR3 DNA sequence: TGTGCCAGCAGCAATCGGGGGGATACAGATACGCAGTATTTT. Translation: CASSNRGDTDTQYF.

For this clone: The same CDR3 is also encoded by other DNA sequences in this sample. This chain connects TRBV7-9 to TRBJ2-7; the D gene is possibly TRBD1 (5 bases). This CDR3 is 14 amino acids long. Germline V CDR1 and CDR2: SEHNR, FQNEAQ (reference sequence). Trimming shortened V by 5 bases and J by 1 base, and 12 bases separated the two germline ends. CDR3 in DNA: TGTGCCAGCAGCCCAAGGGGCCTATCCTACGAGCAGTACTTC. It codes for CASSPRGLSYEQYF. Filled out from reference TRBV7-9 and TRBJ2-7, the complete variable domain reads DTGVSQNPRHKITKRGQNVTFRCDPISEHNRLYWYRQTLGQGPEFLTYFQNEAQLEKSRLLSDRFSAERPKGSFSTLEIQRTEQGDSAMYLCASSPRGLSYEQYFGPGTRLTVT.

V gene TRBV13 combines with J gene TRBJ1-1; D is possibly TRBD1 (6 bases). This CDR3 spans 11 amino acids. V gave up 5 bases and J gave up 9 bases, with 10 bases separating them. Germline V lookup: CDR1 PRHDT, CDR2 FYEKMQ (reference sequence). Here the CDR3 reads CASSDQGKAFF. The CDR3 nucleotides are TGTGCCAGCAGCGACCAGGGGAAAGCTTTCTTT.